This TCR beta chain was recorded in a study of cytomegalovirus exposure and HLA in healthy donors. Overall study findings and caveats: More clonal expansion characterized HLA-associated TCR beta chains than equally common others in a later analysis. Sequencing likely generated an artifact that appeared as a cluster of highly shared sequence variants.

In the PCR, 60 Vbeta and 13 Jbeta primers were used. Here immunoSEQ multiplex PCR was the method, and the copy in TCRdb shows in-frame clones only, minus some. The sample contains more than 110,000 clones, roughly 78% of which appear only once. Points on this clone: Its cognate antigen is unknown.

V was cut by 0 bases and J by 5 bases, with 17 bases left in between. The CDR3 spans 16 residues. CDR1 SGDLS and CDR2 YYNGEE come from the germline V gene. The source of this sequence is a man aged 30 to 45 in good health and CMV-seronegative. The sequencing input was PBMCs. The chain combines TRBV9 with TRBJ2-5; D is perhaps TRBD2 (5 bases). The CDR3 is CASSVGTGGFWETQYF. In DNA, the CDR3 is TGTGCCAGCAGCGTAGGAACTGGAGGATTTTGGGAGACCCAGTACTTC. The whole variable domain, filled in from reference TRBV9 and TRBJ2-5, reads DSGVTQTPKHLITATGQRVTLRCSPRSGDLSVYWYQQSLDQGLQFLIQYYNGEERAKGNILERFSAQQFPDLHSELNLSSLELGDSALYFCASSVGTGGFWETQYFGPGTRLLVL.